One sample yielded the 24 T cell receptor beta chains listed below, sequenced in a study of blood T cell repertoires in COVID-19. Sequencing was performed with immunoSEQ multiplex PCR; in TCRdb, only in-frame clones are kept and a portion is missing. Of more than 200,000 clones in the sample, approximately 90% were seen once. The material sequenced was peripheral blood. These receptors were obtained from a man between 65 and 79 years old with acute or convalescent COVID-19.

CDR3 loop: CASSHPNLAGVGTGELFF. The CDR3 nucleotides read TGTGCCAGCAGCCACCCGAACCTAGCGGGAGTGGGGACCGGGGAGCTGTTTTTT. The rearrangement links TRBV7-2 to TRBJ2-2, with TRBD2 identical over 10 bases. The CDR3 consists of 18 residues. V lost 5 bases, J lost 5 bases, and 14 bases stayed unmatched. Germline assignment: CDR1 SGHTA and CDR2 FQGNSA.

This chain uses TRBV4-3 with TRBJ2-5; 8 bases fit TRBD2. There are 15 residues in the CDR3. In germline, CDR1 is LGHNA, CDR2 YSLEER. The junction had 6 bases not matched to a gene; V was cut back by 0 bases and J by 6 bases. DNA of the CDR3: TGCGCCAGCAGCCAAGAGATTAGCGGGACTAAGACCCAGTACTTC. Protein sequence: CASSQEISGTKTQYF.

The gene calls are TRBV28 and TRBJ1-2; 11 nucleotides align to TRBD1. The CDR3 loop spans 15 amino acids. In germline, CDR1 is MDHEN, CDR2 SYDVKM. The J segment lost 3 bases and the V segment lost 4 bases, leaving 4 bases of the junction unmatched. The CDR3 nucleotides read TGTGCCAGCAGTTCCCGGGACAGGGGGGACTATGGCTACACCTTC. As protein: CASSSRDRGDYGYTF.

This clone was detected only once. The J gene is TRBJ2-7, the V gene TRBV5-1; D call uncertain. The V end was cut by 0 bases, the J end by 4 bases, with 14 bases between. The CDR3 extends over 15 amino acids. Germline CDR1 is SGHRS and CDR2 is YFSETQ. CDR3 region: CASSLDRTLGYEQYF. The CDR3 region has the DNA TGCGCCAGCAGCTTGGACCGAACGCTCGGGTACGAGCAGTACTTC.

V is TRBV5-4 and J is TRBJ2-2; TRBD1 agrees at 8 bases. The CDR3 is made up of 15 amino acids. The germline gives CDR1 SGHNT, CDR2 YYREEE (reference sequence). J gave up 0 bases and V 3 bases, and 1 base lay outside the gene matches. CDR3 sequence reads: CASSSGGANTGELFF. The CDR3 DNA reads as TGTGCCAGCAGCTCAGGGGGCGCGAACACCGGGGAGCTGTTTTTT.

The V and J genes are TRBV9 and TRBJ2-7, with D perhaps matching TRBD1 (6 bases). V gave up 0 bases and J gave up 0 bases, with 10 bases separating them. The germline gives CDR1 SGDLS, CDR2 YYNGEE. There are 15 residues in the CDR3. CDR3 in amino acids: CASSVGQATSYEQYF. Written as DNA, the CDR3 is TGTGCCAGCAGCGTAGGACAGGCAACCTCCTACGAGCAGTACTTC.

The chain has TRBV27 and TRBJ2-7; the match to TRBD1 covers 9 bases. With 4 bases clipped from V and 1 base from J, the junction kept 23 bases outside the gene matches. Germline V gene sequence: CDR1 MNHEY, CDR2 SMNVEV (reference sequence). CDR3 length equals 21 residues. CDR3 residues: CASSCHRGRLASGGDSYEQYF. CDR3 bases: TGTGCCAGCAGTTGCCACAGGGGGCGCTTGGCTAGCGGAGGGGATTCCTACGAGCAGTACTTC.

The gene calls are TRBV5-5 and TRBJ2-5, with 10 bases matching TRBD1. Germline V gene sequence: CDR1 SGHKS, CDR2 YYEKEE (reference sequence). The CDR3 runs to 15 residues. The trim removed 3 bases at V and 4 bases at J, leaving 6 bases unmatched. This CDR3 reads CASSWGQGIGETQYF. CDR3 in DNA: TGTGCCAGCAGCTGGGGACAGGGGATCGGAGAGACCCAGTACTTC.

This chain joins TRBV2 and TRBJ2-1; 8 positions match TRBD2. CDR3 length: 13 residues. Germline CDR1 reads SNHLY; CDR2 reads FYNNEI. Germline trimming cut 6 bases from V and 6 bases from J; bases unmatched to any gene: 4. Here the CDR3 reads CASRSGLGNEQFF. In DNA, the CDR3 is TGTGCCAGCAGATCGGGACTAGGCAATGAGCAGTTCTTC.

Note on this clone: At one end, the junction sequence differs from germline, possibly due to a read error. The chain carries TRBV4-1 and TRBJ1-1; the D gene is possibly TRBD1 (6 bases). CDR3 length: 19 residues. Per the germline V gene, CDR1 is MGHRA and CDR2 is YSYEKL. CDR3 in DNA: TGCGCCAGCAGCCAAGACCCAAGTAGCACCACAGGGCTAGACACTAAAGCTTTCTTT. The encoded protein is CASSQDPSSTTGLDTKAFF.

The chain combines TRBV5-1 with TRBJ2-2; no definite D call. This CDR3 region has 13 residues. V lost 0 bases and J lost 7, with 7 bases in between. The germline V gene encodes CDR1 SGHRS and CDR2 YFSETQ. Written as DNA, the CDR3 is TGCGCCAGCAGCTTGGCAGGTGGCGGGGAGCTGTTTTTT. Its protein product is CASSLAGGGELFF. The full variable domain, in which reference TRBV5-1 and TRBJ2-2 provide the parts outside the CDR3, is KAGVTQTPRYLIKTRGQQVTLSCSPISGHRSVSWYQQTPGQGLQFLFEYFSETQRNKGNFPGRFSGRQFSNSRSEMNVSTLELGDSALYLCASSLAGGGELFFGEGSRLTVL.

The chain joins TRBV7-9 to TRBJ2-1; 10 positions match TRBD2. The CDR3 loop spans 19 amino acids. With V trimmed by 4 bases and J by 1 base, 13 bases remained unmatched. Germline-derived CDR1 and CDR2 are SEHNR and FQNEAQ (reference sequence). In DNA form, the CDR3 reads TGTGCCAGCAGCTCACAGGGAGCGGGAGGGGTGGAATCCTACAATGAGCAGTTCTTC. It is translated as CASSSQGAGGVESYNEQFF.

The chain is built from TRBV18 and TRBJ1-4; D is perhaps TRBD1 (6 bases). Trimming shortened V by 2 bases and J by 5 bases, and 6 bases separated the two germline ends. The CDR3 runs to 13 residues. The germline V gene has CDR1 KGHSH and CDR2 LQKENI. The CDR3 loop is CASSPTGNEKLFF. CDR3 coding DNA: TGTGCCAGCTCACCAACAGGGAATGAAAAACTGTTTTTT.

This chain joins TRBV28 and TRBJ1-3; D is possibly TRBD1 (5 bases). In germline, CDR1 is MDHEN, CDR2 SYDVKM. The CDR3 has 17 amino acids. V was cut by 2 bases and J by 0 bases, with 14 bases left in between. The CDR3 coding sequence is TGTGCCAGCAGTTTAAAGGGGTTGCTGACCTCTGGAAACACCATATATTTT. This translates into CASSLKGLLTSGNTIYF.

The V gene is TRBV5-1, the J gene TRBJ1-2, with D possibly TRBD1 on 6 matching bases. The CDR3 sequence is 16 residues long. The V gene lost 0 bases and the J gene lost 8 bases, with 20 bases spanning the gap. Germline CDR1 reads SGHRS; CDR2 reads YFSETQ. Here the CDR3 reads CASSLGAAAAQGGYTF. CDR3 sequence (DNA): TGCGCCAGCAGCTTGGGTGCCGCGGCAGCCCAGGGGGGCTACACCTTC.

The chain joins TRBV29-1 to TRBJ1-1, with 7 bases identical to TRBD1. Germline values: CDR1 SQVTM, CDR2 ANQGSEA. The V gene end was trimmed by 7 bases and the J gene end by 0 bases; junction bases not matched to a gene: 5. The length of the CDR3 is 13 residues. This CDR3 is CSGSGQMNTEAFF. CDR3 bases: TGCAGCGGCTCGGGACAGATGAACACTGAAGCTTTCTTT.

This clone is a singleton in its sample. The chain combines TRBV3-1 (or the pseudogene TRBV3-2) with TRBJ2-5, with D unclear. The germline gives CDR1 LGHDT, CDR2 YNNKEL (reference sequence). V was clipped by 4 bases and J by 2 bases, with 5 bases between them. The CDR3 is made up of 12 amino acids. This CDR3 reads CASSPLQETQYF. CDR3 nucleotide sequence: TGTGCCAGCAGCCCCTTACAAGAGACCCAGTACTTC.

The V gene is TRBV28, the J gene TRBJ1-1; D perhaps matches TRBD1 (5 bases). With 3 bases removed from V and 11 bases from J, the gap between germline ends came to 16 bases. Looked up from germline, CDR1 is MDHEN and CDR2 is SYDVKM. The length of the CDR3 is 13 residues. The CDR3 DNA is TGTGCCAGCAGTTTGGGGGGTTGGGGGAACGCTTTCTTT. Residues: CASSLGGWGNAFF.

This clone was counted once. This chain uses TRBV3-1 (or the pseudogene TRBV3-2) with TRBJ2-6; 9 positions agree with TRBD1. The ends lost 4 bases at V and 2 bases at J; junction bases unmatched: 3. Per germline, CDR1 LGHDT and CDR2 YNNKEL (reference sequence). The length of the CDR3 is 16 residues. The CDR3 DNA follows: TGTGCCAGCAGCCGGGACAGGGTTGCTGGGGCCAACGTCCTGACTTTC. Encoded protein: CASSRDRVAGANVLTF.

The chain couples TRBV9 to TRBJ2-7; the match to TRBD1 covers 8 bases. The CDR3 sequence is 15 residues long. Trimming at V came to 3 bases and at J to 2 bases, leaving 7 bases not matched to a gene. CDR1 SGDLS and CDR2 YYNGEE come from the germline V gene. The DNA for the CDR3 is TGTGCCAGCAGCGCAGGGGGCTCCTTTACCTACGAGCAGTACTTC. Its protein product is CASSAGGSFTYEQYF.

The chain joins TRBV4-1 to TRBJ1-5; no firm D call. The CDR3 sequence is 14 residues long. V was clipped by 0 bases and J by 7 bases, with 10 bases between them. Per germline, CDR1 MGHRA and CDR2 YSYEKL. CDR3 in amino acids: CASSQDTVTQPQHF. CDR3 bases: TGCGCCAGCAGCCAAGATACAGTCACCCAGCCCCAGCATTTT.

The CDR3 sequence is CAWSKKGTFGDTQYF. CDR3 sequence (DNA): TGTGCCTGGAGTAAGAAAGGGACATTCGGGGATACGCAGTATTTT. This rearrangement joins TRBV30 to TRBJ2-3, with a tentative D call TRBD1 (6 bases). The CDR3 extends over 15 amino acids. V was trimmed by 2 bases and J by 6 bases, leaving 18 bases between them. CDR1 and CDR2 from the germline V gene are GTSNPN and SVGIG (reference sequence).

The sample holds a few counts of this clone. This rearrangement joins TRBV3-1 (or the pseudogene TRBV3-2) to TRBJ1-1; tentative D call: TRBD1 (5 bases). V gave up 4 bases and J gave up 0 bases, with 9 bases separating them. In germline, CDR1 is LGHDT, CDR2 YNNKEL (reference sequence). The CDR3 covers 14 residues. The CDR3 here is CASSRSRVNTEAFF. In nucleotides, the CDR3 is TGTGCCAGCAGCCGGAGCAGGGTGAACACTGAAGCTTTCTTT.

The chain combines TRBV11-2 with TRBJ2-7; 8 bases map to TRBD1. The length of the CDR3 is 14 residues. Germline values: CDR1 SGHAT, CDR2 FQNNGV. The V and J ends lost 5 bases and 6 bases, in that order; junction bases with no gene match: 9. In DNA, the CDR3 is TGTGCCAGCAGCCCTGGGGGACAGGCGGGCGAGCAGTACTTC. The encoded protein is CASSPGGQAGEQYF.